Relative to its sample, the clone carrying this T cell receptor (beta chain) is medium-sized. This specimen belongs to a study of T-cell reconstitution after alpha-beta-depleted transplantation in children. The junction had 9 bases not matched to a gene; V was cut back by 7 bases and J by 2 bases. Germline V gene lookup returns CDR1 SGHRS and CDR2 YFSETQ. This CDR3 comprises 15 residues. Using unique molecular identifiers, the investigators prepared the TCRbeta library. TCRdb analysed the PCR reads with MiXCR anew, one entry per CDR3 protein. Of 6,400 or so distinct CDR3 sequences in the sample, 16% were seen once.

This specimen consisted of PBMCs, obtained before TCRalphabeta/CD19-depleted stem cell transplant. This sequence was found in a boy aged 2 to 10 with acute lymphoblastic leukemia, due to receive a stem cell transplant. The genes are TRBV5-1 and TRBJ1-2, with 9 positions matching TRBD1. The CDR3: CASGHGTGTNYGYTF. In nucleotides, the CDR3 is TGCGCCAGCGGCCACGGGACAGGGACGAACTATGGCTACACCTTC.